This note documents a single T cell receptor (beta chain) sequence. The target antigen is unknown. The data belong to a study of cytomegalovirus exposure and HLA in healthy donors. Whole-study findings and limits: According to an earlier analysis, most TCR beta V segments yielded productive rearrangements about 90% or about 30% of the time. Researchers counted around 180 TCR beta chains as cytomegalovirus-associated. The authors later linked a missense DCLRE1C variant to TCR beta V- and J-gene trimming. A later analysis showed TCR association rates differing by HLA locus, peaking at DRB1 and lowest at HLA-C.

PCR used 60 Vbeta primers and 13 Jbeta primers. TCRdb keeps only in-frame clones here, not all; method: immunoSEQ multiplex PCR. The sample has around 140,000 clones, 65% to 80% seen once. V gave up 2 bases and J gave up 8 bases; unmatched junction bases: 4. Germline V gives CDR1 KGHSH, CDR2 LQKENI. The CDR3 has 14 amino acids. This chain uses TRBV18 with TRBJ2-1; 9 bases agree with TRBD1. The source of this sequence is a male donor in good health and CMV-seronegative. Material: PBMCs. CDR3 protein: CASSPGTGIYEQFF. In DNA, the CDR3 is TGTGCCAGCTCACCAGGGACAGGGATTTATGAGCAGTTCTTC.